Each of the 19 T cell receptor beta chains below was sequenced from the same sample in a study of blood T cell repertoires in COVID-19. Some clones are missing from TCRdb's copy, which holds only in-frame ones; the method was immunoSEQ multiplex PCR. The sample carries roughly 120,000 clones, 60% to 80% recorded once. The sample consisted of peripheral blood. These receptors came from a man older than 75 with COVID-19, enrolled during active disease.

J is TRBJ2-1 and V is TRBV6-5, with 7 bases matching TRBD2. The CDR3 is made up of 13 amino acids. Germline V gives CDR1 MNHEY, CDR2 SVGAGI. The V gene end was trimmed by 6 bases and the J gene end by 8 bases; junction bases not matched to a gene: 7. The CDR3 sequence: CASRAGETDEQFF. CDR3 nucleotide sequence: TGTGCCAGCAGGGCGGGAGAGACGGATGAGCAGTTCTTC.

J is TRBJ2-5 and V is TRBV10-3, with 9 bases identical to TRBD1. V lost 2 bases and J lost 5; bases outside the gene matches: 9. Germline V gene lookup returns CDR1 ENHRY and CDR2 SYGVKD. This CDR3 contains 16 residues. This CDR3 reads CAISERTTGGRETQYF. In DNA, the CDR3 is TGTGCCATCAGTGAGAGGACGACAGGGGGTAGGGAGACCCAGTACTTC.

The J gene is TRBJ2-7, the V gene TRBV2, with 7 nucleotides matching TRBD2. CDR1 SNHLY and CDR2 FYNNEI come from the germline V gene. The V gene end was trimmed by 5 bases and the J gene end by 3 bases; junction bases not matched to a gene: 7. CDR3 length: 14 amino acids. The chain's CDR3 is CASSPGGVFYEQYF. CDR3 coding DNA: TGTGCCAGCAGTCCTGGGGGGGTTTTCTACGAGCAGTACTTC.

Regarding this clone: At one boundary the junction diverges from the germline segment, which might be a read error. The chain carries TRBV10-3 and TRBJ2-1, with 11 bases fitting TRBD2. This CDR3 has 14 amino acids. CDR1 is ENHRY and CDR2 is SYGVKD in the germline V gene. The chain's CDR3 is CAISGTSGGNEQFF. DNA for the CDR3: TGTGCCATTAGTGGGACTAGCGGTGGGAATGAGCAGTTCTTC.

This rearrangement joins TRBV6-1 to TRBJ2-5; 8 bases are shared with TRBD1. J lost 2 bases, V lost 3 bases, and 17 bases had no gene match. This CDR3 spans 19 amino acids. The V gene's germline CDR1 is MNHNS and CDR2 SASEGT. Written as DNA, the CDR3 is TGTGCCAGCAGTGACGGACAGGGAGCCACCCCTGTAGGGCAAGAGACCCAGTACTTC. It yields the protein CASSDGQGATPVGQETQYF.

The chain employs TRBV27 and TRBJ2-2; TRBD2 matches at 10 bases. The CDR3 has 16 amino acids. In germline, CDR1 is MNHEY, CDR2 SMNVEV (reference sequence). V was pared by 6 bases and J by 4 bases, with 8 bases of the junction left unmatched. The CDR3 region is CASSLSGRAGTGELFF. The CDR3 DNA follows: TGTGCCAGCAGCCTCAGCGGGAGGGCGGGCACCGGGGAGCTGTTTTTT.

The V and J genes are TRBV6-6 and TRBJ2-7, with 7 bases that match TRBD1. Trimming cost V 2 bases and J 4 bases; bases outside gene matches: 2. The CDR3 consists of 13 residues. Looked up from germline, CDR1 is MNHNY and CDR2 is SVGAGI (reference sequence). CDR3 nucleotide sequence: TGTGCCAGCAGTTACGACAGGGTTTACGAGCAGTACTTC. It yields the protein CASSYDRVYEQYF.

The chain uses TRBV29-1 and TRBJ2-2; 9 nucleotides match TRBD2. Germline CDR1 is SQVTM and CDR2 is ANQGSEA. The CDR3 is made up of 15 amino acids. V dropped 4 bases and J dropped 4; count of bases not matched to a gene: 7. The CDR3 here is CSVVSLAGTTGELFF. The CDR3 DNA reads TGCAGCGTTGTTAGCCTAGCGGGGACCACCGGGGAGCTGTTTTTT.

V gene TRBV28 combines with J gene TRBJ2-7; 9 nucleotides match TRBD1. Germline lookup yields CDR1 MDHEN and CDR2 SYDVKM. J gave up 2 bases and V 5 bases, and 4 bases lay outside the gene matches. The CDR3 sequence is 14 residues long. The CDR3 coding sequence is TGTGCCAGCAGTCGACAGGGGGTCACCTACGAGCAGTACTTC. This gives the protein CASSRQGVTYEQYF.

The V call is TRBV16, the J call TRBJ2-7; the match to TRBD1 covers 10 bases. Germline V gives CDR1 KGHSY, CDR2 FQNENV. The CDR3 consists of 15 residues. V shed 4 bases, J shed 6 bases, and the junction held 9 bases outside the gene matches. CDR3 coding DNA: TGTGCCAGCAGCCGGCGCGGGACAGGGGTTCTCGAGCAGTACTTC. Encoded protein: CASSRRGTGVLEQYF.

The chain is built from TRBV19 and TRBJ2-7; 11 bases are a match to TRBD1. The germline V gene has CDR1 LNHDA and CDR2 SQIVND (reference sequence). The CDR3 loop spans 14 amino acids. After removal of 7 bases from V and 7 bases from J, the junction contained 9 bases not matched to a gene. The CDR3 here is CASTLGQGDEEQYF. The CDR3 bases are TGTGCCAGTACCCTGGGACAGGGGGATGAAGAGCAGTACTTC.

The CDR3 DNA reads as TGTGCCAGCAGCGCATGGACTAGCCGGAACACAGATACGCAGTATTTT. Encoded protein: CASSAWTSRNTDTQYF. The chain combines TRBV5-6 with TRBJ2-3; 8 bases line up with TRBD2. The ends lost 4 bases at V and 2 bases at J; junction bases unmatched: 9. The CDR3 runs to 16 residues. Germline CDR1 reads SGHDT; CDR2 reads YYEEEE.

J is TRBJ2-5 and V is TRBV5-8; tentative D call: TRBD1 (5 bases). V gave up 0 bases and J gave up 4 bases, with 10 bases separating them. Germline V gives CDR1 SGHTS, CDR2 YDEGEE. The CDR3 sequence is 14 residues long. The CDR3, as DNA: TGTGCCAGCAGCTTGGGACAGACAGTAGAGACCCAGTACTTC. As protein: CASSLGQTVETQYF.

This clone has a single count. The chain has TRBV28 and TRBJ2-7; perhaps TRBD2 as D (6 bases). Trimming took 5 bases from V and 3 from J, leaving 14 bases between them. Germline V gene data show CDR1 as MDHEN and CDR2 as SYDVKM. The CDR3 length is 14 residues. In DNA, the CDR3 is TGTGCCAGCAGTCCGGGGGTCGGAGGCTACGAGCAGTACTTC. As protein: CASSPGVGGYEQYF.

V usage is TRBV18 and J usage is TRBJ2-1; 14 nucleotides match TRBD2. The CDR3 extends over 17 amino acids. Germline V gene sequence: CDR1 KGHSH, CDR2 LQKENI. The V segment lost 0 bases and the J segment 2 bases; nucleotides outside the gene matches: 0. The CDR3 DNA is TGTGCCAGCTCACCACCGGGACTAGCGGGGGCCTACAATGAGCAGTTCTTC. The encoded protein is CASSPPGLAGAYNEQFF.

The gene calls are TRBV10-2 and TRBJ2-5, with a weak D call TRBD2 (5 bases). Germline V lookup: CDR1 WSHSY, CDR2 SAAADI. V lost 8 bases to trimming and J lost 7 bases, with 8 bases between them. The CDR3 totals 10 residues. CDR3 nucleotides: TGCGCCAGCCTGGCGGGGACCCAGTACTTC. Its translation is CASLAGTQYF.

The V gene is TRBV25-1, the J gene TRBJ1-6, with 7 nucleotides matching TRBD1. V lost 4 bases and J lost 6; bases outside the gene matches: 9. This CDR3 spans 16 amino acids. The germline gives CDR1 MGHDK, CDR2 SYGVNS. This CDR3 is CASSGSTGQPNSPLHF. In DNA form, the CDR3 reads TGTGCCAGCAGTGGGTCGACGGGACAGCCTAATTCACCCCTCCACTTT.

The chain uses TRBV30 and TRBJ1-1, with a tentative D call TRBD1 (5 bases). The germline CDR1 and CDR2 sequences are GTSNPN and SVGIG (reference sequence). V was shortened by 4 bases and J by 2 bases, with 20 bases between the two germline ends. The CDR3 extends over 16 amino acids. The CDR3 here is CAWTGTLLGGNTEAFF. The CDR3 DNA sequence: TGTGCCTGGACGGGGACCTTGTTGGGGGGAAACACTGAAGCTTTCTTT.

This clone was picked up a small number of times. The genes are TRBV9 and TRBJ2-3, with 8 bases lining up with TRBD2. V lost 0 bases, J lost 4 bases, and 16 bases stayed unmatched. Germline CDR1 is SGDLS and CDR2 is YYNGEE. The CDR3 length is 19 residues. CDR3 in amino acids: CASSVGAGGLTMDPDTQYF. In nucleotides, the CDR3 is TGTGCCAGCAGCGTAGGTGCGGGAGGACTAACTATGGACCCAGATACGCAGTATTTT.